This T cell receptor (beta chain) was obtained from a study of cytomegalovirus exposure and HLA in healthy donors. The wider study: For the approximately 390 genotyped donors, roughly 80% fell within the Caucasian-associated ancestry cluster.

60 Vbeta and 13 Jbeta primers were used in PCR. In the authors' workflow: An analysis performed later counted about 80 million unique TCR beta chains (roughly 9.9 million of them shared). Sequenced by immunoSEQ multiplex PCR; TCRdb stores in-frame clones only, minus some. For V, J and clone size, that table is used; D and trimming come from the DNA. The data contain about 170,000 clones, roughly 80% of them singletons. Donors had nominal health at sampling but likely had unrecorded immune exposures. The specimen was PBMCs. The TCR originated in a girl aged 2 to 9 in good health and CMV-seropositive.

The CDR3 sequence is CASSRLGADTQYF. In nucleotides, the CDR3 is TGTGCCAGCAGCAGACTAGGGGCAGATACGCAGTATTTT. The rearrangement joins TRBV9 to TRBJ2-3, with a tentative D call TRBD2 (6 bases). V lost 4 bases and J lost 4, with 10 bases in between. Germline V gives CDR1 SGDLS, CDR2 YYNGEE. The CDR3 runs to 13 residues.